One and the same sample provided the 27 T cell receptor beta chains below, sequenced in a study of CDR3 diversity in severe acne. TCRdb re-called the PCR reads through MiXCR, storing one row per CDR3 protein. Of about 98,000 distinct CDR3 sequences listed, roughly half were seen once; the top ten hold around 12%. The sequencing input was blood. The receptor set was obtained from a male donor with acne.

On this clonotype: This is likely a read error, given that the CDR3 carries no conserved phenylalanine or tryptophan at its end. It is unclear where the CDR3 begins or ends on the DNA, so no DNA is shown, and the CDR3 is as TCRdb lists it. The J gene is TRBJ2-1, the V gene TRBV20-1; the table's D gene call, TRBD2, was not cross checked with the DNA. The germline V gene encodes CDR1 DFQATT and CDR2 SNEGSKA (reference sequence). The CDR3 spans 16 residues, counting both ends. The CDR3 here is CSAETFLATRYNEQTL.

This clonotype was recorded many times. The rearrangement joins TRBV10-3 to TRBJ1-2; D is perhaps TRBD1 (5 bases). Trimming left V 0 bases short and J 2 bases short, with 13 bases between. The V gene's germline CDR1 is ENHRY and CDR2 SYGVKD. CDR3 length equals 16 residues. Here the CDR3 reads CAISESTGGKNYGYTF. The CDR3 nucleotides read TGTGCCATCAGTGAGTCGACTGGGGGGAAGAACTATGGCTACACCTTC.

In its sample, this clonotype was seen a few times. The chain links TRBV7-9 to TRBJ1-5; TRBD1 aligns across 9 bases. This CDR3 comprises 15 residues. V dropped 1 base and J dropped 5; count of bases not matched to a gene: 3. The germline CDR1 and CDR2 sequences are SEHNR and FQNEAQ (reference sequence). CDR3 residues: CASSLVGQGHQPQHF. In DNA form, the CDR3 reads TGTGCCAGCAGCTTAGTTGGACAGGGGCATCAGCCCCAGCATTTT. Supplemented by reference TRBV7-9 and TRBJ1-5, the full variable domain reads DTGVSQNPRHKITKRGQNVTFRCDPISEHNRLYWYRQTLGQGPEFLTYFQNEAQLEKSRLLSDRFSAERPKGSFSTLEIQRTEQGDSAMYLCASSLVGQGHQPQHFGDGTRLSIL.

The chain combines TRBV29-1 with TRBJ2-1, with 10 bases identical to TRBD2. Germline CDR1 is SQVTM and CDR2 is ANQGSEA. CDR3 length: 16 amino acids. J lost 6 bases, V lost 5 bases, and 13 bases had no gene match. The CDR3 region has the DNA TGCAGCGTTTCTCCCTCGACTAGCGGGTGGGGCAATGAGCAGTTCTTC. Translated, it gives CSVSPSTSGWGNEQFF.

The J gene is TRBJ1-5, the V gene TRBV2; the match to TRBD1 covers 8 bases. V was pared by 6 bases and J by 11 bases, with 15 bases of the junction left unmatched. Germline CDR1 SNHLY, CDR2 FYNNEI. CDR3 size: 15 residues. The CDR3 here is CASRGSDRAGWAQHF. The CDR3 DNA follows: TGTGCCAGCAGGGGCTCGGACAGGGCCGGTTGGGCCCAGCATTTT.

The J gene is TRBJ2-1, the V gene TRBV7-3, with 9 bases that match TRBD1. With 5 bases clipped from V and 7 bases from J, the junction kept 3 bases outside the gene matches. Germline V gives CDR1 SGHTA, CDR2 FQGTGA. This CDR3 comprises 13 residues. CDR3 sequence (DNA): TGTGCCAGCAGCCCCGGGACAGGGAATGAGCAGTTCTTC. Translated: CASSPGTGNEQFF.

The chain has TRBV6-6 and TRBJ2-7; 9 bases fit TRBD1. The CDR3 has 15 residues. Germline V gives CDR1 MNHNY, CDR2 SVGAGI (reference sequence). The J segment lost 4 bases and the V segment lost 4 bases, leaving 8 bases of the junction unmatched. This chain's CDR3 is CASSSGTGWGYEQYF. In DNA form, the CDR3 reads TGTGCCAGCAGTTCCGGGACAGGGTGGGGATACGAGCAGTACTTC.

Worth noting for this clonotype: This could be a read error, since a much larger clone is one nucleotide away. The chain has TRBV6-1 and TRBJ2-1; 11 nucleotides line up with TRBD2. This CDR3 comprises 15 residues. Germline loops: CDR1 MNHNS, CDR2 SASEGT. The CDR3 region is CASSDSLAGANGQFF. CDR3 DNA: TGTGCCAGCAGTGACTCACTAGCGGGAGCCAATGGGCAGTTCTTC.

There are many counts of this clonotype. The rearrangement uses TRBV6-5 and TRBJ2-1, with 12 bases aligning to TRBD2. CDR3 length equals 15 residues. The junction had 2 bases not matched to a gene; V was cut back by 6 bases and J by 2 bases. From germline, CDR1 is MNHEY and CDR2 SVGAGI. The CDR3 nucleotides read TGTGCCAGCAGGCCTAGCGGGGGGGCCTACAATGAGCAGTTCTTC. It translates to CASRPSGGAYNEQFF.

For this clonotype: One junction end disagrees with the germline gene, perhaps due to a read error. The chain employs TRBV10-3 and TRBJ2-2, with 12 nucleotides matching TRBD2. The germline V gene encodes CDR1 ENHRY and CDR2 SYGVKD. This CDR3 comprises 19 residues. In DNA, the CDR3 is TGTGCCATCAGTGAAGATTGGCTAGCGGGAGGGCGGGGCACCGGGGAGCTGTTCTTT. It translates to CAISEDWLAGGRGTGELFF.

The rearrangement joins TRBV7-6 to TRBJ2-7, with D perhaps TRBD2 (5 bases). The CDR3 extends over 14 amino acids. Trimming stripped 0 bases from V and 4 bases from J, with 10 bases between. Germline CDR1 and CDR2: SGHVS and FNYEAQ. CDR3 DNA: TGTGCCAGCAGCTTAGCGGGAGTAGGGTACGAGCAGTACTTC. It translates to CASSLAGVGYEQYF.

Written as DNA, the CDR3 is TGTGCCAGCAGCTTGATTAGGGCTGATGAGACCCAGTACTTC. Protein: CASSLIRADETQYF. The chain recombines TRBV11-2 with TRBJ2-5, with D unclear. Trimming stripped 3 bases from V and 5 bases from J, with 13 bases between. Looked up from germline, CDR1 is SGHAT and CDR2 is FQNNGV. CDR3 length: 14 amino acids.

This clonotype was counted only a few times. The CDR3 carries no conserved terminal phenylalanine or tryptophan, so it likely arises from a read error. V gene TRBV5-4 combines with J gene TRBJ2-1; 8 nucleotides agree with TRBD1. With 4 bases clipped from V and 6 bases from J, the junction kept 12 bases outside the gene matches. The CDR3 has 16 amino acids. CDR1 SGHNT and CDR2 YYREEE come from the germline V gene (reference sequence). CDR3 in DNA: TGTGCCAGCAGCACAGGATCGACAGGGGAAACCAATGAGCAGTTCCTC. It is translated as CASSTGSTGETNEQFL.

The gene calls are TRBV13 and TRBJ1-4; TRBD1 aligns across 9 bases. The CDR3 covers 15 residues. Per the germline V gene, CDR1 is PRHDT and CDR2 is FYEKMQ (reference sequence). Trimming cost V 6 bases and J 3 bases; bases outside gene matches: 5. CDR3 in amino acids: CASSYRQGANEKLFF. The CDR3, as DNA: TGTGCCAGCAGTTACCGACAGGGGGCTAATGAAAAACTGTTTTTT. Drawing the rest from reference TRBV13 and TRBJ1-4, the complete variable domain is AAGVIQSPRHLIKEKRETATLKCYPIPRHDTVYWYQQGPGQDPQFLISFYEKMQSDKGSIPDRFSAQQFSDYHSELNMSSLELGDSALYFCASSYRQGANEKLFFGSGTQLSVL.

The chain has TRBV29-1 and TRBJ2-7; maybe TRBD2 (7 bases). This CDR3 spans 16 amino acids. Germline CDR1 and CDR2: SQVTM and ANQGSEA. V was shortened by 2 bases and J by 0 bases, with 17 bases between the two germline ends. The CDR3 DNA follows: TGCAGCGTTGAACTAGGGGGGGGTCGAAGCTCCTACGAGCAGTACTTC. It yields the protein CSVELGGGRSSYEQYF.

This clonotype is medium-sized by share. V and J are TRBV24-1 and TRBJ2-3, with unresolved D. Germline values: CDR1 KGHDR, CDR2 SFDVKD. The CDR3 has 12 amino acids. Trimming pared 7 bases from V and 0 bases from J, leaving 4 bases between. The chain's CDR3 is CATSDSTDTQYF. The CDR3 DNA reads TGTGCCACCAGCGATAGCACAGATACGCAGTATTTT.

This clonotype was seen repeatedly, ten times or more. V is TRBV5-4 and J is TRBJ2-7; 8 nucleotides match TRBD1. V lost 3 bases to trimming and J lost 3 bases; unmatched junction nucleotides: 8. The CDR3 covers 15 residues. The V gene's germline CDR1 is SGHNT and CDR2 YYREEE (reference sequence). CDR3 in DNA: TGTGCCAGCAGCTCAGGGATTACAGGGGGCTACGAGCAGTACTTC. Amino acids: CASSSGITGGYEQYF.

V gene TRBV29-1 combines with J gene TRBJ2-7; maybe TRBD2 (6 bases). The CDR3 loop spans 13 amino acids. Germline-derived CDR1 and CDR2 are SQVTM and ANQGSEA. V dropped 5 bases and J dropped 5 bases, with 16 bases sitting between them. In DNA form, the CDR3 reads TGCAGCGTTTTGGTCCGACTAGACGACGAGCAGTACTTC. The encoded protein is CSVLVRLDDEQYF.

This clonotype appeared a few times. The junction departs from germline at one end; a sequencing error may be responsible. J is TRBJ2-2 and V is TRBV20-1; 8 bases are shared with TRBD2. The CDR3 length is 17 residues. CDR1 DFQATT and CDR2 SNEGSKA come from the germline V gene (reference sequence). CDR3 sequence (DNA): TGCAGTGCAGATGGGGGTACCGCCGGGACTAGTGGCGGGGAGCTGTTCTTT. It codes for CSADGGTAGTSGGELFF.

This chain links TRBV9 with TRBJ1-2; D might be TRBD1 (5 bases). V lost 0 bases to trimming and J lost 3 bases, with 15 bases between them. The CDR3 sequence is 16 residues long. Per the germline V gene, CDR1 is SGDLS and CDR2 is YYNGEE. The CDR3 bases are TGTGCCAGCAGCGTAGCCCCGGGGCCTGGTGACTATGGCTACACCTTC. This encodes CASSVAPGPGDYGYTF.

This clonotype is medium-sized by share. V and J are TRBV4-3 and TRBJ2-7; D is possibly TRBD2 (5 bases). The CDR3 runs 14 residues. Trimming cost V 0 bases and J 0 bases, with 6 bases left between them. CDR1 and CDR2 (germline): LGHNA, YSLEER. CDR3 DNA sequence: TGCGCCAGCAGCCAAGATGAGGGCTCCTACGAGCAGTACTTC. It is translated as CASSQDEGSYEQYF.

This clonotype was detected a few times. The V and J genes are TRBV2 and TRBJ2-5; 11 nucleotides line up with TRBD2. Per the germline V gene, CDR1 is SNHLY and CDR2 is FYNNEI. The trim removed 5 bases at V and 3 bases at J, leaving 8 bases unmatched. CDR3 length equals 16 residues. The CDR3 is CASSYSGRAREETQYF. As DNA, the CDR3 is TGTGCCAGCAGTTATAGCGGGAGGGCCCGGGAAGAGACCCAGTACTTC. The full variable domain, with the rest looked up from reference TRBV2 and TRBJ2-5, is EPEVTQTPSHQVTQMGQEVILRCVPISNHLYFYWYRQILGQKVEFLVSFYNNEISEKSEIFDDQFSVERPDGSNFTLKIRSTKLEDSAMYFCASSYSGRAREETQYFGPGTRLLVL.

This clonotype appeared once. The chain employs TRBV9 and TRBJ2-2; TRBD2 agrees at 15 bases. The germline V gene encodes CDR1 SGDLS and CDR2 YYNGEE. The CDR3 covers 18 residues. J was trimmed by 4 bases and V by 4 bases; bases with no gene match: 8. The CDR3 region is CASSSGLAGGPGTGELFF. CDR3 coding DNA: TGTGCCAGCAGCTCCGGACTAGCGGGAGGGCCGGGCACCGGGGAGCTGTTTTTT.

V is TRBV30 and J is TRBJ1-4; unclear D gene. This CDR3 has 14 residues. Trimming took 0 bases from V and 5 from J, leaving 10 bases between them. Germline V gene sequence: CDR1 GTSNPN, CDR2 SVGIG (reference sequence). CDR3 protein: CAWSVEGGNEKLFF. CDR3 sequence (DNA): TGTGCCTGGAGTGTTGAGGGAGGAAATGAAAAACTGTTTTTT.

The CDR3 DNA follows: TGTGCCACCAAAAGCGGGAGTACGCAGTATTTT. It specifies CATKSGSTQYF. V and J are TRBV15 and TRBJ2-3; 8 bases agree with TRBD2. Looked up from germline, CDR1 is LNHNV and CDR2 is YYDKDF (reference sequence). After removal of 7 bases from V and 8 bases from J, the junction contained 2 bases not matched to a gene. The CDR3 is made up of 11 amino acids.

The J gene is TRBJ2-7, the V gene TRBV20-1; 9 bases are shared with TRBD1. Germline V gene lookup returns CDR1 DFQATT and CDR2 SNEGSKA (reference sequence). The CDR3 is 14 residues long. Germline trimming cut 1 base from V and 3 bases from J; bases unmatched to any gene: 4. The CDR3 DNA sequence: TGCAGTGCTAGAGGGGGACAGGGAATCTACGAGCAGTACTTC. Translation: CSARGGQGIYEQYF.

This clonotype was detected a few times. The chain employs TRBV29-1 and TRBJ2-5; the match to TRBD1 covers 9 bases. Germline assignment: CDR1 SQVTM and CDR2 ANQGSEA. The ends lost 6 bases at V and 7 bases at J; junction bases unmatched: 12. CDR3 length: 14 amino acids. The CDR3 DNA is TGCAGCGTAACGGGACAGGGTATTGCAAGGACCCAGTACTTC. Translated: CSVTGQGIARTQYF.